The entry that follows covers one TCR beta chain sequence. Its specificity is not known. Other DNA sequences in the sample encode the same CDR3. This record comes from a study of shared clonotypes between healthy human individuals. Study-wide context: The donor pool was made up of a couple of women and a few men aged 18 to 49. Study outcomes and limitations: Sample collection involved blood only; tissue repertoires are likely different.

Researchers divided each subset's genomic DNA evenly across several immunoSEQ plates. Repertoires were generated with immunoSEQ multiplex PCR, while TCRdb's copy carries only in-frame clones and drops some. The repertoire includes roughly 2 million clones, approximately 95% of them detected once, and about 1.1% sits in the top ten. Naive CD8 cells lacked CD45RO, underwent positive selection for CCR7 and left out terminally differentiated effector memory CD45RA+ cells. Per germline, CDR1 SGHNT and CDR2 YYREEE (reference sequence). The CDR3 loop spans 14 amino acids. V shed 2 bases and J shed 4 bases, with 10 bases lying between them.

What was sequenced was naive CD8+ T cells sorted from blood. The V call is TRBV5-4, the J call TRBJ2-1; possibly TRBD2 for D (5 bases). This receptor was identified in a man between 18 and 29 years old in good health. The CDR3 reads CASSFRGSYNEQFF. In DNA form, the CDR3 reads TGTGCCAGCAGCTTCCGAGGGTCTTACAATGAGCAGTTCTTC.